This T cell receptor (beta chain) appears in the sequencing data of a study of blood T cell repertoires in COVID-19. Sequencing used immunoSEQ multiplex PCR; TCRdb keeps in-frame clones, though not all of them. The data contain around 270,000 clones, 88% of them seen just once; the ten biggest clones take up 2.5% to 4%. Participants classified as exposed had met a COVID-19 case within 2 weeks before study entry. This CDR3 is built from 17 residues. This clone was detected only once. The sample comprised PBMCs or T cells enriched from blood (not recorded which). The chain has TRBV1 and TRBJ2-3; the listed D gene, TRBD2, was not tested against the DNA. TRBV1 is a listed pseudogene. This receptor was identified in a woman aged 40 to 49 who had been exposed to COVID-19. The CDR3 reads CTSSQEGNGTSTDTQYF. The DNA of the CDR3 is TGCACCAGCAGCCAAGAAGGCAACGGGACTAGCACAGATACGCAGTATTTT.